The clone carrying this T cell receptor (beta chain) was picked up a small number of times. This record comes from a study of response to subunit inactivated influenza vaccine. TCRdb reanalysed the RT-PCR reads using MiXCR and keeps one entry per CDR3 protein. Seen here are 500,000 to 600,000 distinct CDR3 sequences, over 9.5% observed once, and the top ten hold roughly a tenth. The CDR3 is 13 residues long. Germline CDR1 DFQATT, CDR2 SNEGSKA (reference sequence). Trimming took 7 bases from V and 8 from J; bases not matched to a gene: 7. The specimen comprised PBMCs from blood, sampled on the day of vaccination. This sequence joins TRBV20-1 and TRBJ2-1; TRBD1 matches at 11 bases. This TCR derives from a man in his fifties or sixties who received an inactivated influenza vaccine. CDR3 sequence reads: CSDSRTGGYEQFF. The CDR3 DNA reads TGCAGTGACTCCCGGACAGGGGGCTATGAGCAGTTCTTC.